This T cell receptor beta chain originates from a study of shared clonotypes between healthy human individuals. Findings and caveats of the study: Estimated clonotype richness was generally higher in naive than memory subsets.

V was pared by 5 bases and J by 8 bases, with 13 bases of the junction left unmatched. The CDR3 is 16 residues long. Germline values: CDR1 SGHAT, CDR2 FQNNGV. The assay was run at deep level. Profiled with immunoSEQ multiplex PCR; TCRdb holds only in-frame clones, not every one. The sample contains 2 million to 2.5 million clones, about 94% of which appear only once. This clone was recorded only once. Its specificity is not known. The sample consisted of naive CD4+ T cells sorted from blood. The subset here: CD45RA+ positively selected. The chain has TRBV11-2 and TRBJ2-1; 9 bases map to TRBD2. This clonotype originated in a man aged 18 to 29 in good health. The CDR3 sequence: CASSPLSSGSWYEQFF. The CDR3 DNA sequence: TGTGCCAGCAGCCCCCTGAGTAGCGGGAGCTGGTATGAGCAGTTCTTC.